This record looks at one TCR beta chain sequence and its context. This sample stems from a study of blood T cell repertoires in COVID-19. The wider study: The United States, Italy and Spain were the sources of the acute and convalescent COVID-19 samples.

Germline CDR1 reads LGHDT; CDR2 reads YNNKEL (reference sequence). The V and J ends lost 4 bases and 7 bases, in that order; junction bases with no gene match: 9. CDR3 length equals 17 residues. In the original analysis: Estimation of nucleated cell counts was performed using reference gene primer amplification. Produced via immunoSEQ multiplex PCR; TCRdb's table is partial and in-frame only. V, J and clone size reflect that table, while D and trimming were determined from the DNA. This table has some 450,000 clones, approximately 90% appearing once. The clonotype comes from a man aged 18 to 29 with COVID-19, enrolled during active disease. V gene TRBV3-1 (or the pseudogene TRBV3-2) combines with J gene TRBJ2-1, with TRBD2 matching over 14 bases. The sequencing sample was made of peripheral blood. Written as DNA, the CDR3 is TGTGCCAGCAGCCTCGCGGGACTAGCGGGAGAGAGTAATGAGCAGTTCTTC. Protein sequence: CASSLAGLAGESNEQFF.